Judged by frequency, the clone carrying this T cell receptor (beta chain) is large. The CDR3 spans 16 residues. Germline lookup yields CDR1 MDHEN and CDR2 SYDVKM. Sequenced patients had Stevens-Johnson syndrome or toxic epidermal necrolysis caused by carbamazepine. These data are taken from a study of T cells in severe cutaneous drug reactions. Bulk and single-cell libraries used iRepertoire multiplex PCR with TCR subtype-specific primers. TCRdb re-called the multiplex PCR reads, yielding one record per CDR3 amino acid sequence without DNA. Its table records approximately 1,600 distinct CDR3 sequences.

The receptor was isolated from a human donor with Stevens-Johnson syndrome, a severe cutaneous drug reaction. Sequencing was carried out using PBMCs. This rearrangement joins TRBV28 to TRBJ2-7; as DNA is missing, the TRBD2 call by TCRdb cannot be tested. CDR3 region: CASTPGGRAHSYEQYF.